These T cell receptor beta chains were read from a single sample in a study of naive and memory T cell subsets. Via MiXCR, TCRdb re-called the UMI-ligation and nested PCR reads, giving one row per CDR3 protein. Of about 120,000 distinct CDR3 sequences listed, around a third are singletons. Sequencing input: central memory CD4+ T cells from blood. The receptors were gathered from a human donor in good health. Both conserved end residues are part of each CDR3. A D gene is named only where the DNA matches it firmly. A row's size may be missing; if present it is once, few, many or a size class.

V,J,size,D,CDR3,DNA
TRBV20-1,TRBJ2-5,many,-,CSARDSQTTQETQYF,TGCAGTGCTAGAGATTCACAGACTACCCAAGAGACCCAGTACTTC
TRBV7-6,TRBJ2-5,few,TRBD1,CASSLTGQAQETQYF,TGTGCCAGCAGCTTGACGGGACAGGCCCAAGAGACCCAGTACTTC
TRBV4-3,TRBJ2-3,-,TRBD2,CASSAAGTSGTDTQYF,TGCGCCAGCAGCGCCGCCGGGACTAGCGGCACAGATACGCAGTATTTT
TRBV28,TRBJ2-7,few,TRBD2,CASLDVQRGEQYF,TGTGCCAGCCTGGACGTACAGCGGGGCGAGCAGTACTTC
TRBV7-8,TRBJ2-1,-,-,CASSQQGGPYNEQFF,TGTGCCAGCAGCCAACAGGGGGGGCCCTACAATGAGCAGTTCTTC
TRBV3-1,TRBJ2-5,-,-,CASSQVAETQYF,TGTGCCAGCAGCCAAGTGGCGGAGACCCAGTACTTC
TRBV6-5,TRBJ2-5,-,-,CASTANRPPLRETQYF,TGTGCCAGCACCGCCAACCGGCCCCCCTTGAGAGAGACCCAGTACTTC
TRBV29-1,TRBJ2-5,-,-,CSVESGPGETQYF,TGCAGCGTTGAATCCGGGCCTGGGGAGACCCAGTACTTC
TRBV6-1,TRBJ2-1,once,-,CASSESARYNEQFF,TGTGCCAGCAGTGAATCGGCTAGGTACAATGAGCAGTTCTTC
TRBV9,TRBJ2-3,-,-,CASSGRTRGRTDTQYF,TGTGCCAGCAGCGGAAGGACTCGGGGACGCACAGATACGCAGTATTTT
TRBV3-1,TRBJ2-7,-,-,CASSQDPTSTEQYF,TGTGCCAGCAGCCAAGACCCGACTAGTACCGAGCAGTACTTC
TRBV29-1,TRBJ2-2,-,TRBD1,CSVGTGYGDTGELFF,TGCAGCGTGGGGACAGGGTACGGGGACACCGGGGAGCTGTTTTTT
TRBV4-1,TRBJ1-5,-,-,CASSQEAGQSYQPQHF,TGCGCCAGCAGCCAAGAGGCGGGGCAGAGTTACCAGCCCCAGCATTTT
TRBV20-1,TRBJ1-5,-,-,CSALISNQPQHF,TGCAGTGCTCTCATAAGCAATCAGCCCCAGCATTTT
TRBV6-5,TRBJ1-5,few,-,CASSPDSLGSQPQHF,TGTGCCAGCAGTCCGGACAGTTTGGGAAGTCAGCCCCAGCATTTT
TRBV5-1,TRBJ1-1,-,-,CASSLTEAGMNTEAFF,TGCGCCAGCAGCTTAACAGAGGCCGGAATGAACACTGAAGCTTTCTTT
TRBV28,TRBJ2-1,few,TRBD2,CASSPLLAGLYNEQFF,TGTGCCAGCAGCCCCCTTTTAGCGGGTCTCTACAATGAGCAGTTCTTC
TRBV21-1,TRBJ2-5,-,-,CASSKRLARETQYF,TGTGCCAGCAGCAAAAGACTAGCGAGAGAGACCCAGTACTTC
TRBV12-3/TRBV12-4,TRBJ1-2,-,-,CASSPSTGINGYTF,TGTGCCAGCAGTCCCTCGACAGGAATAAATGGCTACACCTTC
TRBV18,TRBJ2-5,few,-,CASSPPRGGNWTQYF,TGTGCCAGCTCACCACCGAGGGGTGGGAATTGGACCCAGTACTTC
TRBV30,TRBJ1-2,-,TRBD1,CARDRRNYGYTF,TGTGCCCGGGACAGACGTAACTATGGCTACACCTTC
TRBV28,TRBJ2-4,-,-,CASGGAGLAKNIQYF,TGTGCCAGCGGGGGTGCGGGGCTAGCCAAAAACATTCAGTACTTC
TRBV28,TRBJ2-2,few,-,CASQLSGELFF,TGTGCCAGCCAGCTATCCGGGGAGCTGTTTTTT
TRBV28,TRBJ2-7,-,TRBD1,CASSSTQGATYEQYF,TGTGCCAGCAGTTCCACACAGGGGGCAACCTACGAGCAGTACTTC
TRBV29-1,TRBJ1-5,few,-,CSVGQHNAPQHF,TGCAGCGTAGGCCAACACAACGCGCCCCAGCATTTT
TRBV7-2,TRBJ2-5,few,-,CASSSVGTQYF,TGTGCCAGCAGCTCCGTTGGGACCCAGTACTTC
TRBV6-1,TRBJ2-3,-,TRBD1,CASSARTGRNTDTQYF,TGTGCCAGCAGTGCTAGGACAGGGAGAAACACAGATACGCAGTATTTT
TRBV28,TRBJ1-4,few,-,CASSFGGVEKLFF,TGTGCCAGCAGTTTCGGGGGCGTTGAAAAACTGTTTTTT
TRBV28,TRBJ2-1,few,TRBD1,CASSLPGQGANEQFF,TGTGCCAGCAGTCTCCCGGGACAGGGGGCCAATGAGCAGTTCTTC
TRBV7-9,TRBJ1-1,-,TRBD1,CASSLTGPAFF,TGTGCCAGCAGCCTGACAGGGCCAGCTTTCTTT
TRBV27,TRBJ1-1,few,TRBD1,CASSWTGLGTEAFF,TGTGCCAGCAGTTGGACAGGGTTGGGCACTGAAGCTTTCTTT
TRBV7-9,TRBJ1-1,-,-,CASSLRGSDTTEAFF,TGTGCCAGCAGCTTACGGGGAAGTGATACCACTGAAGCTTTCTTT
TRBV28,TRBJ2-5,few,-,CASSSTGSQETQYF,TGTGCCAGCAGTTCAACAGGGTCCCAAGAGACCCAGTACTTC
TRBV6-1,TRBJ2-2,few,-,CASRPSLNTGELFF,TGTGCCAGCAGGCCCAGCCTCAACACCGGGGAGCTGTTTTTT
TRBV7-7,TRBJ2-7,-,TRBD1,CASSPGTGIYEQYF,TGTGCCAGCAGCCCCGGGACAGGGATCTACGAGCAGTACTTC
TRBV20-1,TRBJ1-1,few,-,CSARAQLNTEAFF,TGCAGTGCTAGAGCCCAATTGAACACTGAAGCTTTCTTT
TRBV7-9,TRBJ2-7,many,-,CASSLVGEQYF,TGTGCCAGCAGCTTAGTGGGCGAGCAGTACTTC
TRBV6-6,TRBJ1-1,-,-,CASSYRVVTEAFF,TGTGCCAGCAGTTACAGGGTTGTCACTGAAGCTTTCTTT
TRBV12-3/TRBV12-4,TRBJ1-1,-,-,CASSLARDDTEAFF,TGTGCCAGCAGTTTAGCGCGGGACGACACTGAAGCTTTCTTT
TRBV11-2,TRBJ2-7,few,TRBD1,CASSSVGQGYEQYF,TGTGCCAGCAGCTCGGTGGGACAGGGCTACGAGCAGTACTTC
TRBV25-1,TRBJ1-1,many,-,CASSPWGIDTEAFF,TGTGCCAGCAGTCCTTGGGGGATTGACACTGAAGCTTTCTTT
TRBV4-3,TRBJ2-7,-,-,CASSQEVSSYEQYF,TGCGCCAGCAGCCAAGAGGTTAGCTCCTACGAGCAGTACTTC
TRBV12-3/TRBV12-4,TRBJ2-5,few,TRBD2,CASRPGTSGRRQETQYF,TGTGCCAGCAGACCCGGGACTAGCGGGAGGAGGCAAGAGACCCAGTACTTC
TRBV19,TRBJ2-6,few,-,CASSIYADSSGANVLTF,TGTGCCAGTAGTATATATGCAGATAGCTCTGGGGCCAACGTCCTGACTTTC
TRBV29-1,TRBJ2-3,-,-,CSVEGGFTDTQYF,TGCAGCGTTGAAGGAGGATTTACAGATACGCAGTATTTT
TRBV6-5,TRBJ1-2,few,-,CASSIHRDYGYTF,TGTGCCAGCTCGATCCACCGCGACTATGGCTACACCTTC
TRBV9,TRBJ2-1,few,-,CASSVWDGEASEQFF,TGTGCCAGCAGCGTATGGGACGGGGAGGCGAGTGAGCAGTTCTTC
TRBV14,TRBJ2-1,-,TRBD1,CASSQRTGGVDEQFF,TGTGCCAGCAGCCAAAGGACAGGGGGAGTCGATGAGCAGTTCTTC
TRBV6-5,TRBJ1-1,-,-,CASSYGRGWTEAFF,TGTGCCAGCAGTTACGGCAGGGGTTGGACTGAAGCTTTCTTT
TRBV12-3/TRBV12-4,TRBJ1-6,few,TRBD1,CASSSGQGFSPLHF,TGTGCCAGCAGCTCGGGACAGGGGTTTTCACCCCTCCACTTT
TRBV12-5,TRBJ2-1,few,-,CASGLSSRNEQFF,TGTGCTAGTGGTTTGTCCAGTCGCAATGAGCAGTTCTTC
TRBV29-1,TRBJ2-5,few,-,CSVVQGSTQYF,TGCAGCGTTGTTCAGGGGTCAACCCAGTACTTC
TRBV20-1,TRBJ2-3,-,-,CSARDPWSGSTDTQYF,TGCAGTGCTAGGGACCCTTGGAGCGGAAGCACAGATACGCAGTATTTT
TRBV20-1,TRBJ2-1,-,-,CSATRGAVEQFF,TGCAGTGCTACCAGGGGGGCCGTTGAGCAGTTCTTC
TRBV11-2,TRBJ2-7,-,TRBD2,CASRKREASYEQYF,TGTGCCAGCAGAAAGCGGGAGGCCTCCTACGAGCAGTACTTC
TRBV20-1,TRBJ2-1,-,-,CSARVGGNLNNEQFF,TGCAGTGCTAGAGTGGGGGGAAACCTTAACAATGAGCAGTTCTTC
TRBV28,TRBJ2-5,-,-,CASHSPGLIETQYF,TGTGCCAGCCACTCCCCAGGGTTGATAGAGACCCAGTACTTC
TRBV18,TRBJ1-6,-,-,CASSPFTTAWDSPLHF,TGTGCCAGCTCACCATTTACGACTGCTTGGGATTCACCCCTCCACTTT
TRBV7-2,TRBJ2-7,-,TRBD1,CASSFRGSSYEQYF,TGTGCCAGCAGCTTCAGGGGGAGCTCCTACGAGCAGTACTTC